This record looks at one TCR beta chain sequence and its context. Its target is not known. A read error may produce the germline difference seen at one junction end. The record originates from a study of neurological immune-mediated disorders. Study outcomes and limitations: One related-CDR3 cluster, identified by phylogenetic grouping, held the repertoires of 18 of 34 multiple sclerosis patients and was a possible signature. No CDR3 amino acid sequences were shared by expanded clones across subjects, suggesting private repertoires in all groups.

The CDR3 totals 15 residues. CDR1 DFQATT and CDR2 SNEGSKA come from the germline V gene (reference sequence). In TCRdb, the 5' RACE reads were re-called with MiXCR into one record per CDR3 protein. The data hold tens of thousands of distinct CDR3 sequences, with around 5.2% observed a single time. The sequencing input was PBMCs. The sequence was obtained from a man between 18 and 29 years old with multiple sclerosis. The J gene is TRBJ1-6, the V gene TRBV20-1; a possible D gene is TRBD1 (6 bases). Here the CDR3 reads CSARSSGGWDSPLNF. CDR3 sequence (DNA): TGCAGTGCTAGATCTTCGGGGGGCTGGGATTCACCCCTCAACTTT.